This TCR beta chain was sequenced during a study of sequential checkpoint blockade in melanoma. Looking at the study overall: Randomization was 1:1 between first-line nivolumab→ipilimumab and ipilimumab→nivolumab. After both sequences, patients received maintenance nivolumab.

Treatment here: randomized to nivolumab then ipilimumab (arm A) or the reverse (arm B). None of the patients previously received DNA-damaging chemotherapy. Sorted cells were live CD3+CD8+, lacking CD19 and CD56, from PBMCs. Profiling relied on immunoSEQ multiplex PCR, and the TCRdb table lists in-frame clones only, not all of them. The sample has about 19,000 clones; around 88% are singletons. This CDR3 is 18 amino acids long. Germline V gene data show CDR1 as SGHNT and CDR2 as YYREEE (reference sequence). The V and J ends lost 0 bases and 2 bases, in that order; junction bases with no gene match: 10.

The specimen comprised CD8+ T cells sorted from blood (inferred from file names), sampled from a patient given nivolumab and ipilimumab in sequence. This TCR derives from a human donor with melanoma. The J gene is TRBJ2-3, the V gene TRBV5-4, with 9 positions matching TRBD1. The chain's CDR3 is CASSLDRGPSLTTDTQYF. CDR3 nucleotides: TGTGCCAGCAGCTTGGACAGGGGGCCTTCCCTAACCACAGATACGCAGTATTTT.